This TCR beta chain was identified in a study of T-cell memory formation after mild COVID-19. The CDR3 is 13 amino acids. The V end was cut by 7 bases, the J end by 6 bases, with 16 bases between. Germline-derived CDR1 and CDR2 are SGHDT and YYEEEE. The sample holds a few counts of this clonotype. TCRdb called the 5' RACE reads again in MiXCR, with one record for every CDR3 protein. The table lists 550,000 to 600,000 distinct CDR3 sequences, 15% to 20% of them singletons, with just over 8% in the top ten. The sequencing sample was made of PBMCs or a T cell subset sorted from them (not recorded which). The receptor's source is an adult woman who had mild COVID-19 (a few samples of this study predate the infection). Cell type and time point are not known. This chain joins TRBV5-6 and TRBJ1-1, with D possibly being TRBD1 (5 bases). CDR3 sequence reads: CASRGLPGAEAFF. The CDR3 coding sequence is TGTGCCAGCCGGGGTCTTCCGGGGGCTGAAGCTTTCTTT.